This T cell receptor (beta chain) was identified during a study of blood T cell repertoires in COVID-19. Study in general: T cells, B-cell-depleted T cells, or PBMCs supplied cDNA or gDNA.

TCRdb keeps only in-frame clones here, not all; method: immunoSEQ multiplex PCR. This table holds some 150,000 clones, approximately 85% found once. The CDR3 covers 14 residues. Germline V CDR1 and CDR2: SGHRS, YFSETQ. Trimming removed 3 bases at V and 7 bases at J, with 11 bases between. The V and J genes are TRBV5-1 and TRBJ1-6, with D perhaps matching TRBD1 (6 bases). The TCR sequence derives from a woman aged 55-70 years with COVID-19, enrolled during active disease. The sample was peripheral blood. In DNA form, the CDR3 reads TGCGCCAGCAGCTACTCCGGGACAAATTCACCCCTCCACTTT. It yields the protein CASSYSGTNSPLHF.